These 27 T cell receptor beta chains originate from one sample sequenced in a study of CD8 T cells in ankylosing spondylitis. These receptors' antigens are unknown. TCRdb used MiXCR to reprocess the 5' RACE reads, holding one entry per CDR3 protein. Here the sample spans 670,000 or so distinct CDR3 sequences, 15% to 20% being singletons. Study-wide results and caveats: Seemingly characteristic of ankylosing spondylitis blood was a TCR beta motif consisting of 7 or 8 highly homologous variants.

Source material: blood, either unsorted or a sorted T cell fraction (not recorded which). These TCRs come from a male donor with ankylosing spondylitis.

The chain combines TRBV6-5 with TRBJ1-1; 7 bases line up with TRBD1. Germline V gene data show CDR1 as MNHEY and CDR2 as SVGAGI. V lost 4 bases and J lost 3; bases outside the gene matches: 8. The CDR3 runs to 15 residues. The CDR3 DNA sequence: TGTGCCAGCAGTTCCTTCGACAGGGCGGACACTGAAGCTTTCTTT. Protein product: CASSSFDRADTEAFF.

This clonotype turned up a few times. The chain employs TRBV15 and TRBJ1-5; D is ambiguous. Germline V gene lookup returns CDR1 LNHNV and CDR2 YYDKDF (reference sequence). The CDR3 spans 16 residues. V dropped 0 bases and J dropped 4 bases, with 13 bases sitting between them. CDR3 nucleotide sequence: TGTGCCACCAGCAGAGATATGGAGGGCCCGAATCAGCCCCAGCATTTT. Translation gives CATSRDMEGPNQPQHF.

This clonotype has more than one count but fewer than ten. The CDR3 coding sequence is TGCGCCAGCAGTGAAGCAGGGGTAGAGACCCAGTACTTC. The encoded protein is CASSEAGVETQYF. This sequence joins TRBV5-1 and TRBJ2-5; possibly TRBD1 for D (6 bases). Germline CDR1 reads SGHRS; CDR2 reads YFSETQ. V lost 5 bases, J lost 4 bases, and 12 bases lay in between. The CDR3 runs 13 residues.

The J gene is TRBJ1-3, the V gene TRBV4-3; D remains ambiguous. This CDR3 comprises 16 residues. V was trimmed by 0 bases and J by 0 bases, leaving 9 bases between them. CDR1 is LGHNA, CDR2 YSLEER, per germline. CDR3 bases: TGCGCCAGCAGCCAAGATAGGGCAGCCTCTGGAAACACCATATATTTT. This encodes CASSQDRAASGNTIYF.

This clonotype was counted ten times or more. V gene TRBV12-3 or TRBV12-4 combines with J gene TRBJ1-1; D might be TRBD1 (5 bases). V lost 2 bases, J lost 4 bases, and 8 bases lay in between. The CDR3 contains 13 residues. The CDR3: CASSLSQGTEAFF. The CDR3 nucleotides read TGTGCCAGCAGTTTATCCCAGGGCACTGAAGCTTTCTTT.

This clonotype was observed a few times. The rearrangement uses TRBV5-1 and TRBJ2-3; maybe TRBD2 (6 bases). Germline V gene lookup returns CDR1 SGHRS and CDR2 YFSETQ. V was shortened by 4 bases and J by 8 bases, with 14 bases between the two germline ends. CDR3 length: 13 residues. Written as DNA, the CDR3 is TGCGCCAGCAGCCTGGGAGGCGGAAGTACGCAGTATTTT. As protein: CASSLGGGSTQYF.

The chain employs TRBV4-1 and TRBJ2-2, with 13 bases aligning to TRBD2. This CDR3 spans 18 amino acids. Germline trimming cut 4 bases from V and 4 bases from J; bases unmatched to any gene: 9. The germline V gene encodes CDR1 MGHRA and CDR2 YSYEKL. The CDR3 DNA follows: TGCGCCAGCAGCCGCCCCGGACTAGCGGGAGAGCGCACCGGGGAGCTGTTTTTT. It yields the protein CASSRPGLAGERTGELFF.

The rearrangement uses TRBV6-5 and TRBJ2-7; D call uncertain. The CDR3 extends over 14 amino acids. Germline V gene data show CDR1 as MNHEY and CDR2 as SVGAGI. The V end lost 0 bases, the J end lost 2 bases, and 8 bases lay between the germline ends. The CDR3 sequence is CASSYSAATYEQYF. In DNA form, the CDR3 reads TGTGCCAGCAGTTACTCGGCAGCCACCTACGAGCAGTACTTC.

The chain uses TRBV20-1 and TRBJ2-1; no clear D gene. Trimming removed 5 bases at V and 0 bases at J, with 11 bases between. CDR3 length: 14 amino acids. Germline assignment: CDR1 DFQATT and CDR2 SNEGSKA (reference sequence). Written as DNA, the CDR3 is TGCAGTGCTGGAACTTCGAGCTCCTACAATGAGCAGTTCTTC. Encoded protein: CSAGTSSSYNEQFF.

This clonotype was observed a few times. The genes are TRBV4-1 and TRBJ2-1; TRBD2 matches at 10 bases. After removal of 7 bases from V and 6 bases from J, the junction contained 9 bases not matched to a gene. The germline V gene has CDR1 MGHRA and CDR2 YSYEKL. The CDR3 contains 15 residues. CDR3 DNA: TGCGCCAGCACCCTATCTAGCGGGAGTCGCAATGAGCAGTTCTTC. Protein: CASTLSSGSRNEQFF.

The CDR3, as DNA: TGTGCCAGCAGTTACTCGAAAGCGGAGAAAGAGACCCAGTACTTC. Amino acid sequence: CASSYSKAEKETQYF. V gene TRBV6-2 or TRBV6-3 combines with J gene TRBJ2-5; possibly TRBD2 for D (5 bases). V lost 0 bases and J lost 3, with 11 bases in between. This CDR3 is built from 15 residues. CDR1 and CDR2 from the germline V gene are MNHEY and SVGEGT.

Here the CDR3 DNA reads TGTGCCAGCCCATACCGACTAAGCGCCTACTTGGAGCAGTACTTC. It yields the protein CASPYRLSAYLEQYF. The rearrangement joins TRBV9 to TRBJ2-7, with D possibly matching TRBD2 (5 bases). CDR1 is SGDLS, CDR2 YYNGEE, per germline. This CDR3 contains 15 residues. Between the trimmed V and J ends, which lost 7 bases and 7 bases, there was a span of 24 bases.

This clonotype was detected only a few times. V is TRBV20-1 and J is TRBJ2-5, with TRBD2 as a possible D gene (5 bases). V lost 6 bases to trimming and J lost 5 bases, with 28 bases between them. In germline, CDR1 is DFQATT, CDR2 SNEGSKA (reference sequence). The CDR3 is made up of 17 amino acids. The CDR3 sequence: CSAPGSVSGPIGETQYF. The CDR3 nucleotides are TGCAGTGCCCCTGGAAGTGTGAGCGGCCCCATCGGGGAGACCCAGTACTTC.

V gene TRBV19 combines with J gene TRBJ2-4; D ambiguous. The length of the CDR3 is 13 residues. Trimming pared 3 bases from V and 6 bases from J, leaving 9 bases between. Germline loops: CDR1 LNHDA, CDR2 SQIVND (reference sequence). The CDR3 DNA reads as TGTGCCAGTAGTATTCGGACGGGAAACATTCAGTACTTC. It yields the protein CASSIRTGNIQYF.

The gene calls are TRBV7-2 and TRBJ1-5; TRBD1 is a possible D gene (5 bases). Germline values: CDR1 SGHTA, CDR2 FQGNSA. The CDR3 spans 14 residues. Trimming took 5 bases from V and 4 from J, leaving 12 bases between them. CDR3 region: CASSGGLLNQPQHF. In nucleotides, the CDR3 is TGTGCCAGCAGCGGGGGTCTCCTGAATCAGCCCCAGCATTTT.

The chain employs TRBV5-4 and TRBJ1-2, with D hard to call. CDR3 length equals 14 residues. Germline CDR1 SGHNT, CDR2 YYREEE (reference sequence). V was pared by 2 bases and J by 8 bases, with 16 bases between. CDR3 coding DNA: TGTGCCAGCAGCTTCCCCCAGAAACCCGAGGGCTACACCTTC. Residues: CASSFPQKPEGYTF.

This clonotype was detected a few times. V usage is TRBV24-1 and J usage is TRBJ2-1; no clear D gene. The V and J ends lost 0 bases and 0 bases respectively, with 11 bases between them. CDR1 is KGHDR and CDR2 is SFDVKD in the germline V gene. This CDR3 spans 17 amino acids. The CDR3 DNA reads TGTGCCACCAGTGATTTGCGGTCGACCAACTCCTACAATGAGCAGTTCTTC. As protein: CATSDLRSTNSYNEQFF.

CDR3 nucleotide sequence: TGTGCCAGCAGTAATAGGTACACTGAAGCTTTCTTT. This gives the protein CASSNRYTEAFF. V is TRBV12-3 or TRBV12-4 and J is TRBJ1-1; D gene unclear. This CDR3 is 12 amino acids long. V dropped 5 bases and J dropped 3 bases, with 7 bases sitting between them.

This clonotype was found many times. The chain links TRBV29-1 to TRBJ2-4; D call uncertain. CDR1 SQVTM and CDR2 ANQGSEA come from the germline V gene. V was trimmed by 7 bases and J by 2 bases, leaving 12 bases between them. The CDR3 has 13 residues. The CDR3 reads CSARPDSKNIQYF. DNA of the CDR3: TGCAGCGCCCGGCCCGACTCCAAAAACATTCAGTACTTC.

The chain uses TRBV6-5 and TRBJ1-5; unclear D gene. V was clipped by 2 bases and J by 4 bases, with 6 bases between them. CDR1 MNHEY and CDR2 SVGAGI come from the germline V gene. The CDR3 has 13 residues. The DNA of the CDR3 is TGTGCCAGCAGTTACAGGGAAAATCAGCCCCAGCATTTT. This gives the protein CASSYRENQPQHF.

The V call is TRBV10-3, the J call TRBJ2-1; TRBD2 might be the D (7 bases). Trimming took off 3 bases at V and 1 base at J, with 37 bases between the two ends. Germline loops: CDR1 ENHRY, CDR2 SYGVKD. This CDR3 spans 24 amino acids. The CDR3 DNA reads as TGTGCCATCAGTGACCCGACAAGGACAGTTATGGGGGAGGGCCGTTTTGGGTCCTACAATGAGCAGTTCTTC. Translated: CAISDPTRTVMGEGRFGSYNEQFF.

This clonotype was found a few times. This chain uses TRBV15 with TRBJ1-2; D ambiguous. The V gene lost 0 bases and the J gene lost 4 bases, with 12 bases spanning the gap. Per the germline V gene, CDR1 is LNHNV and CDR2 is YYDKDF (reference sequence). The CDR3 extends over 15 amino acids. The CDR3 coding sequence is TGTGCCACCAGCAGAGATAGGCAGCAGATCTATGGCTACACCTTC. Amino acid sequence: CATSRDRQQIYGYTF.

This clonotype has just a few counts. The rearrangement joins TRBV29-1 to TRBJ2-4; D perhaps matches TRBD1 (6 bases). Trimming left V 5 bases short and J 2 bases short, with 13 bases between. The germline CDR1 and CDR2 sequences are SQVTM and ANQGSEA. This CDR3 comprises 14 residues. This CDR3 reads CSVITGSPKNIQYF. Here the CDR3 DNA reads TGCAGCGTTATCACAGGGTCTCCCAAAAACATTCAGTACTTC.

Many counts were recorded for this clonotype. The chain couples TRBV24-1 to TRBJ2-3; 8 nucleotides match TRBD2. The ends lost 4 bases at V and 3 bases at J; junction bases unmatched: 8. The CDR3 extends over 16 amino acids. Germline V CDR1 and CDR2: KGHDR, SFDVKD. CDR3 residues: CATSDPDSGGTDTQYF. The DNA for the CDR3 is TGTGCCACCAGTGACCCCGACAGCGGGGGTACAGATACGCAGTATTTT.

The sample holds a few counts of this clonotype. The chain couples TRBV4-1 to TRBJ1-4; D is uncertain. V was trimmed by 0 bases and J by 11 bases, leaving 7 bases between them. CDR1 is MGHRA and CDR2 is YSYEKL in the germline V gene. The CDR3 contains 12 residues. The CDR3 bases are TGCGCCAGCAGCCAAGACAGTTTTAAACTGTTTTTT. Translation: CASSQDSFKLFF.

The chain links TRBV6-2 or TRBV6-3 to TRBJ1-5, with a possible D match to TRBD1 (6 bases). This CDR3 comprises 15 residues. Germline-derived CDR1 and CDR2 are MNHEY and SVGEGT. Trimming took 2 bases from V and 3 from J, leaving 11 bases between them. Written as DNA, the CDR3 is TGTGCCAGCAGTTACCCAGGGGTGAACAATCAGCCCCAGCATTTT. Amino acids: CASSYPGVNNQPQHF.

V usage is TRBV6-1 and J usage is TRBJ2-1; perhaps TRBD1 as D (5 bases). Trimming left V 5 bases short and J 4 bases short, with 12 bases between. This CDR3 has 14 residues. In germline, CDR1 is MNHNS, CDR2 SASEGT. CDR3 DNA sequence: TGTGCCAGCAGTCCGACAGTAGCATACAATGAGCAGTTCTTC. It yields the protein CASSPTVAYNEQFF.